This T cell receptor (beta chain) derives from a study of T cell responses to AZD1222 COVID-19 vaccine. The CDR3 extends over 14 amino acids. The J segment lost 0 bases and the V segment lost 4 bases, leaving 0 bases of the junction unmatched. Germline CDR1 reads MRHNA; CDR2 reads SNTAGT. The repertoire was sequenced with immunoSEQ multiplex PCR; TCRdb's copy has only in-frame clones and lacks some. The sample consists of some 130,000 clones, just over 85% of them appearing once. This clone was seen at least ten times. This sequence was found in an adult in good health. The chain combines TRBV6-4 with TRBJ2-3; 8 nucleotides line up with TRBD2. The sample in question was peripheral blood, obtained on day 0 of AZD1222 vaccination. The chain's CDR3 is CASSASGSTDTQYF. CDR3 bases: TGTGCCAGCAGTGCTAGCGGGAGCACAGATACGCAGTATTTT.